The present TCR beta chain was sequenced within a study of blood T cell repertoires in COVID-19 (TCRdb year 2020). About the full investigation: Samples covering the acute and convalescent phases of COVID-19 were provided by collaborators in the United States, Italy and Spain. A freely available public database, intended as a resource for researchers studying the immune response to SARS-CoV-2, is where the repertoires were released. The prospective study material was composed of cDNA or gDNA derived from T cells, B-cell-depleted T cells, or PBMCs. Where available, HLA class I and class II types were taken from metadata supplied by the sample provider and were not determined by assay-based typing. Samples were obtained from the ongoing ImmuneRACE study (first 160 participants) and from over 1,000 subjects provided by 6 global collaborators. A de-identified subject ID, COVID-19 status, age in years and sex were almost always included in the sample metadata. Subjects who had been exposed to COVID-19, were actively infected with it, or had recovered from it provided the deeply sampled blood TCRbeta repertoires that made up the dataset. Study-wide findings and limitations: The amount of clinical and demographic metadata varied by source and participant and was provided uncurated.

V was cut back by 6 bases and J by 2 bases, leaving a gap of 5 bases between them. The germline V gene yields KGHSH for CDR1 and LQKENI for CDR2. The CDR3 has 11 amino acids, counting the end cysteine and phenylalanine. Left in the record is the CDR3 DNA by itself, 33 bases read in frame from the first base. TCRbeta CDR3 regions were amplified from genomic DNA by means of the immunoSEQ Assay, a bias-controlled multiplex PCR. Processing in the source paper ran as follows. The number of nucleated cells in each sample was estimated from the amplification of reference gene primers within the assay. To quantify the absolute abundance of each unique TCRbeta CDR3 rearrangement, sequence reads were collapsed and filtered. For each sample, productive Simpson clonality was calculated as the square root of Simpson's diversity index across productive rearrangements. TCRdb mirrors the immuneACCESS table, restricted to in-frame sequences. Some clones are absent from its copies; in checked studies, under half trace to an unresolved V gene, and the reason for the others is unknown. D and trimming were read from the DNA, whereas the V and J calls and clone size are those reported in that table. A total of roughly 220,000 clones appear in this sample, roughly 80% of them only once. The ten largest clones take up approximately 5% of the sample.

A word on this clone: Its antigen is still unknown. There are no base qualities to consult, and no much larger clone falls within one base.

Another Seattle source contributed samples from volunteer blood donors who had recovered from COVID-19. The collaborating institutions used their own protocols to collect whole blood in K2EDTA tubes. For TCRbeta analysis, collaborators shipped samples as frozen whole blood, isolated PBMCs, or DNA extracted from either of those sample types. The receptor was derived from a woman aged 55-70 years who had recovered from COVID-19. Sequencing was performed on peripheral blood. Here the chain combines TRBV18 and TRBJ2-7; there is no confident call for the D gene. At the DNA level, the sequence is TGTGCCAGCTCTCAGACCTACGAGCAGTACTTC. Its product reads: CASSQTYEQYF.